Sequencing of this TCR beta chain was carried out in a study of cytomegalovirus exposure and HLA in healthy donors. Whole-study results and caveats: Some V segments, including TRBV6-2 and TRBV6-3, were excluded as indistinguishable. A prior analysis recorded that most TCR beta V segments were productive about 90% or about 30% of the time. Later analysis showed TCR association rates varying by HLA locus, highest for DRB1 and lowest for HLA-C.

Concerning this clone: Its antigen is undetermined.

The PCR had 60 Vbeta and 13 Jbeta primers. Clones were sequenced by immunoSEQ multiplex PCR, and TCRdb holds only the in-frame ones, with some missing. The sample has about 130,000 clones; 70% to 85% are singletons. Trimming left V 2 bases short and J 4 bases short, with 8 bases between. The CDR3 sequence is 14 residues long. CDR1 and CDR2 (germline): KGHSH, LQKENI. This receptor was taken from a man in his fifties or sixties in good health and CMV-seronegative. The sequenced material came from PBMCs. The rearrangement joins TRBV18 to TRBJ1-4; D is unclear. The CDR3 region is CASSPTEINEKLFF. For the CDR3, the DNA is TGTGCCAGCTCACCAACAGAGATTAATGAAAAACTGTTTTTT.